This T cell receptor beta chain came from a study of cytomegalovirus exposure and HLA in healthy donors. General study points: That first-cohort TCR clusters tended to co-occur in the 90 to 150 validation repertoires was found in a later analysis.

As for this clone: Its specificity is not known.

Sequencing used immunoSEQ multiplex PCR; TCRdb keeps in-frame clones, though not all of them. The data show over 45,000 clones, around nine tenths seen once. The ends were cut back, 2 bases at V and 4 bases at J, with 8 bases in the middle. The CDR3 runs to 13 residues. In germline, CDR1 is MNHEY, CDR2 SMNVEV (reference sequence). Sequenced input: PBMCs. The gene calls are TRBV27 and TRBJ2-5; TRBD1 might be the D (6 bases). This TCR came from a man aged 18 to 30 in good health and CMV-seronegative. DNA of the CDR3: TGTGCCAGCAGTTTAGGCAGGGGAGAGACCCAGTACTTC. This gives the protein CASSLGRGETQYF.